This T cell receptor beta chain was sequenced for a study of blood T cell dynamics during melanoma immunotherapy. Study-wide background: Patients with metastatic melanoma got pembrolizumab or nivolumab-ipilimumab as first-line care. Study-level points and caveats: At W3, later disease-control patients showed bifurcated PBMC repertoire changes, unlike progressors.

Time point noted: week 3, after first cycle of checkpoint inhibitor. Samples come from before therapy and from week 3 after the first blockade cycle. This CDR3 is built from 14 residues. Trimming at V came to 8 bases and at J to 0 bases, leaving 6 bases not matched to a gene. The germline gives CDR1 SEHNR, CDR2 FQNEAQ (reference sequence). Sequencing was performed with immunoSEQ multiplex PCR; in TCRdb, only in-frame clones are kept and a portion is missing. This sample has 8,800 or so clones, with 65% to 90% found just once. As for this clone: Its antigen is not identified.

Source: blood, taken from a patient treated with checkpoint blockade. The chain recombines TRBV7-9 with TRBJ1-2; 7 bases fit TRBD1. The clonotype originates from a human donor with melanoma. The CDR3 protein is CASRRDSSNYGYTF. The CDR3 region has the DNA TGTGCCAGCCGCCGGGACAGTTCTAACTATGGCTACACCTTC. Variable domain in full (rest from reference TRBV7-9 and TRBJ1-2): DTGVSQNPRHKITKRGQNVTFRCDPISEHNRLYWYRQTLGQGPEFLTYFQNEAQLEKSRLLSDRFSAERPKGSFSTLEIQRTEQGDSAMYLCASRRDSSNYGYTFGSGTRLTVV.